This T cell receptor (beta chain) was profiled in a study of T cell responses to AZD1222 COVID-19 vaccine. Study-wide background: It was second doses at about 4 or about 12 weeks that were pooled.

The CDR3 totals 15 residues. Trimming left V 3 bases short and J 2 bases short, with 11 bases between. Germline V gene data show CDR1 as MDHEN and CDR2 as SYDVKM. About this clone itself: The antigen is not known.

Study-wide findings and caveats: Reports indicate that nearly half of spike-specific TCRs are directed at unmutated variant regions. At baseline, just six AZD1222 recipients tested seropositive. The donor cohort was predominantly white British with a female majority, and clonal diversity may have been underestimated.

Using immunoSEQ multiplex PCR, the repertoire was profiled, and TCRdb retains in-frame clones only, with some absent. The sample holds more than 95,000 clones, about 90% seen once. This material consisted of peripheral blood, taken on day 0 of AZD1222 vaccination. The TCR was taken from an adult in good health. The rearrangement uses TRBV28 and TRBJ1-3; no reliable D call. The DNA for the CDR3 is TGTGCCAGCAGTTTGGTGAAGAGCCCTGGAAACACCATATATTTT. It encodes CASSLVKSPGNTIYF.